The rows below give T cell receptor beta chains drawn from one sample of a study of T cell responses to AZD1222 COVID-19 vaccine. The table came from immunoSEQ multiplex PCR; TCRdb's copy has only in-frame clones and leaves some out. The table includes 90,000 to 150,000 clones, 86% detected once. The sequencing used peripheral blood, collected 28 days after the second AZD1222 dose. These TCRs come from an adult who received the AZD1222 COVID-19 vaccine. CDR3s include the opening cysteine and the closing phenylalanine or tryptophan. The order of the fields is clone size, J gene, V gene, D gene, CDR3 DNA, CDR3 protein. D genes are given only for firm matches. Clone size is shown for a subset of rows, as once, few, many or a class of expanded clone.

clone size: -
J gene: TRBJ1-4
V gene: TRBV5-6
D gene: -
CDR3 DNA: TGTGCCAGCAGCTTTGGATTTATGACAGCAAATGAAAAACTGTTTTTT
CDR3 protein: CASSFGFMTANEKLFF

clone size: -
J gene: TRBJ1-1
V gene: TRBV18
D gene: TRBD1
CDR3 DNA: TGTGCCAGCTCACCAGGACAGGGGCAGGACACTGAAGCTTTCTTT
CDR3 protein: CASSPGQGQDTEAFF

clone size: medium-sized
J gene: TRBJ2-7
V gene: TRBV5-1
D gene: -
CDR3 DNA: TGCGCCAGCAGCTTGACGGCAGGAGGTTCGTACGAGCAGTACTTC
CDR3 protein: CASSLTAGGSYEQYF

clone size: -
J gene: TRBJ1-1
V gene: TRBV6-1
D gene: -
CDR3 DNA: TGTGCCAGCAGTGAAGCGACCGGGACAAGCACTGAAGCTTTCTTT
CDR3 protein: CASSEATGTSTEAFF

clone size: -
J gene: TRBJ2-7
V gene: TRBV27
D gene: TRBD1
CDR3 DNA: TGTGCCAGCAGTACCAGGGACAGGGTCTCCTACGAGCAGTACTTC
CDR3 protein: CASSTRDRVSYEQYF

clone size: -
J gene: TRBJ1-5
V gene: TRBV3-1/TRBV3-2
D gene: -
CDR3 DNA: TGTGCCAGCAGCCAAGCTCTTGACCAGCCCCAGCATTTT
CDR3 protein: CASSQALDQPQHF

clone size: few
J gene: TRBJ1-2
V gene: TRBV28
D gene: -
CDR3 DNA: TGTGCCAGCAGTTTATACTGGCGGACAGCTAACTATGGCTACACCTTC
CDR3 protein: CASSLYWRTANYGYTF

clone size: -
J gene: TRBJ2-1
V gene: TRBV7-2
D gene: TRBD2
CDR3 DNA: TGTGCCAGCAGCTCGACTCCAGCGGGAGTTTCCAATGAGCAGTTCTTC
CDR3 protein: CASSSTPAGVSNEQFF

clone size: -
J gene: TRBJ2-7
V gene: TRBV5-6
D gene: TRBD1
CDR3 DNA: TGTGCCAGCAGCCCAAGGACAGGGGTCTACGAGCAGTACTTC
CDR3 protein: CASSPRTGVYEQYF

clone size: -
J gene: TRBJ1-2
V gene: TRBV12-3/TRBV12-4
D gene: -
CDR3 DNA: TGTACCAGCAGTTTTGTGGTGACCTATGGCTACACCTTC
CDR3 protein: CTSSFVVTYGYTF

clone size: -
J gene: TRBJ1-1
V gene: TRBV5-1
D gene: TRBD1
CDR3 DNA: TGCGCCAGCAGTCAGGGGGCCGGGGACACTGAAGCTTTCTTT
CDR3 protein: CASSQGAGDTEAFF

clone size: -
J gene: TRBJ1-6
V gene: TRBV5-6
D gene: -
CDR3 DNA: TGTGCCAGCAGCTTAGGTTACGGGGGTTCACCCCTCCACTTT
CDR3 protein: CASSLGYGGSPLHF

clone size: once
J gene: TRBJ2-3
V gene: TRBV3-1/TRBV3-2
D gene: -
CDR3 DNA: TGTGCCAGCAGCCAGGCGGTCAGCACAGATACGCAGTATTTT
CDR3 protein: CASSQAVSTDTQYF

clone size: -
J gene: TRBJ2-3
V gene: TRBV7-9
D gene: -
CDR3 DNA: TGTGCCAGCGGAGAACGAGATACGCAGTATTTT
CDR3 protein: CASGERDTQYF

clone size: -
J gene: TRBJ2-7
V gene: TRBV7-2
D gene: TRBD2
CDR3 DNA: TGTGCCAGCAGCCTGACTAGCGGGGGGCCAACAATGGGCTACGAGCAGTACTTC
CDR3 protein: CASSLTSGGPTMGYEQYF

clone size: -
J gene: TRBJ1-2
V gene: TRBV14
D gene: -
CDR3 DNA: TGTGCCAGCAGCCAAGGGCAGGGATTTAACTATGGCTACACCTTC
CDR3 protein: CASSQGQGFNYGYTF

clone size: -
J gene: TRBJ1-1
V gene: TRBV27
D gene: -
CDR3 DNA: TGTGCCAGCAGTTTATCGAGCGGGGGTTACACTGAAGCTTTCTTT
CDR3 protein: CASSLSSGGYTEAFF

clone size: once
J gene: TRBJ2-3
V gene: TRBV5-6
D gene: TRBD1
CDR3 DNA: TGTGCCAGCAGCTCCCCATCCCTCGACAGGGTGGGCACAGATACGCAGTATTTT
CDR3 protein: CASSSPSLDRVGTDTQYF

clone size: once
J gene: TRBJ1-4
V gene: TRBV24-1
D gene: TRBD1
CDR3 DNA: TGTGCCACCAGTGACCCCGACAGGGGGCGGGCTAATGAAAAACTGTTTTTT
CDR3 protein: CATSDPDRGRANEKLFF

clone size: -
J gene: TRBJ2-7
V gene: TRBV7-9
D gene: TRBD1
CDR3 DNA: TGTGCCAGCAGCACCTCCGGGACAGGCTACGAGCAGTACTTC
CDR3 protein: CASSTSGTGYEQYF

clone size: -
J gene: TRBJ1-6
V gene: TRBV2
D gene: -
CDR3 DNA: TGTGCCAGCAAGGTTATTGATGGTTCACCCCTCCACTTT
CDR3 protein: CASKVIDGSPLHF

clone size: -
J gene: TRBJ1-2
V gene: TRBV6-6
D gene: -
CDR3 DNA: TGTGCCAGTGTAGGGGGAGGCGGCTACACCTTC
CDR3 protein: CASVGGGGYTF

clone size: -
J gene: TRBJ2-7
V gene: TRBV27
D gene: TRBD1
CDR3 DNA: TGTGCCAGCAGCAACCGGGACAGGGGGTTTATCTACGAGCAGTACTTC
CDR3 protein: CASSNRDRGFIYEQYF

clone size: -
J gene: TRBJ2-6
V gene: TRBV11-2
D gene: -
CDR3 DNA: TGTGCCAGCAGCTTAACCCTAGGGGCCAACGTCCTGACTTTC
CDR3 protein: CASSLTLGANVLTF

clone size: -
J gene: TRBJ1-2
V gene: TRBV6-5
D gene: -
CDR3 DNA: TGTGCCAGCAGTTACTCGGTTAACTATGGCTACACCTTC
CDR3 protein: CASSYSVNYGYTF

clone size: few
J gene: TRBJ2-3
V gene: TRBV3-1/TRBV3-2
D gene: TRBD2
CDR3 DNA: TGTGCCAGCAGCCTATACCTAAGCGGGAGTGCCCCTCTTAGCACAGATACGCAGTATTTT
CDR3 protein: CASSLYLSGSAPLSTDTQYF

clone size: -
J gene: TRBJ1-6
V gene: TRBV19
D gene: TRBD1
CDR3 DNA: TGTGCCAGTAGTCTCCAGACAGGGGGCCCGGATAATTCACCCCTCCACTTT
CDR3 protein: CASSLQTGGPDNSPLHF

clone size: -
J gene: TRBJ1-1
V gene: TRBV27
D gene: -
CDR3 DNA: TGTGCCAGCAGTGCCGGGACACTAGGTGAGGCTTTCTTT
CDR3 protein: CASSAGTLGEAFF

clone size: -
J gene: TRBJ1-5
V gene: TRBV15
D gene: TRBD1
CDR3 DNA: TGTGCCACCATTTCTTCAGTGGGACAGGGAAACCAGCCCCAGCATTTT
CDR3 protein: CATISSVGQGNQPQHF

clone size: -
J gene: TRBJ1-1
V gene: TRBV10-3
D gene: -
CDR3 DNA: TGTGCCATCAGTGAGTCTAGGGTCGTGACTGAAGCTTTCTTT
CDR3 protein: CAISESRVVTEAFF

clone size: -
J gene: TRBJ2-5
V gene: TRBV5-1
D gene: -
CDR3 DNA: TGCGCCAGCAGCGGAGGACCTCAGGGGATCCAAGAGACCCAGTACTTC
CDR3 protein: CASSGGPQGIQETQYF

clone size: -
J gene: TRBJ2-5
V gene: TRBV28
D gene: TRBD1
CDR3 DNA: TGTGCCAGCAGTTTGCCCCGGGACAGGACTTACCAAGAGACCCAGTACTTC
CDR3 protein: CASSLPRDRTYQETQYF

clone size: -
J gene: TRBJ1-2
V gene: TRBV7-9
D gene: -
CDR3 DNA: TGTGCCAGCAGCTTAGGACAGAGAGGCTACACCTTC
CDR3 protein: CASSLGQRGYTF

clone size: -
J gene: TRBJ1-5
V gene: TRBV4-1
D gene: TRBD1
CDR3 DNA: TGCGCCAGCAGCCAAGAGGGACAGGGTTACTCGCCCCAGCATTTT
CDR3 protein: CASSQEGQGYSPQHF